The clone carrying this TCR beta chain has just a few counts. As yet, its antigen is unknown. This sample is drawn from a study of T-cell memory formation after mild COVID-19. Study conclusions and caveats: Researchers report contracting CD4+ clones mostly in CM and EM, with CD8+ clones in EMRA. Whereas later expanders leaned CD4+, clones contracting day 15 to 85 showed a balanced CD4/CD8 makeup.

Germline CDR1 reads SGDLS; CDR2 reads YYNGEE. After removal of 4 bases from V and 7 bases from J, the junction contained 9 bases not matched to a gene. The CDR3 runs to 14 residues. Sample barcodes and UMIs were carried by the TCR alpha and TCR beta cDNA libraries that 5'RACE generated with constant-segment primers. TCRdb re-analysed the 5' RACE reads in MiXCR, keeping a single row per CDR3 protein. The sample contains some 440,000 distinct CDR3 sequences, more than 20% of which appear only once. The chain couples TRBV9 to TRBJ2-7, with TRBD2 identical over 9 bases. The sequence was obtained from an adult woman who had mild COVID-19 (a few samples of this study predate the infection). Cell type and time point are not known. Specimen: PBMCs or a T cell subset sorted from them (not recorded which). In nucleotides, the CDR3 is TGTGCCAGCAGCCTACAGGGGCTAGCGGGGGAGCAGTACTTC. Residues: CASSLQGLAGEQYF.